What follows are 28 T cell receptor beta chains derived from one specimen sequenced in a study of shared clonotypes between healthy human individuals. The protocol was immunoSEQ multiplex PCR, while the TCRdb copy is restricted to in-frame clones and leaves out a portion. The table has roughly 760,000 clones, around 67% seen once. The sequencing input was memory CD4+ T cells sorted from blood. Stated subset: CD45RA-negative fraction. The receptors derive from a woman in her 30s in good health.

CDR3 sequence: CAWKSTGRSDQYF. CDR3 coding DNA: TGTGCCTGGAAATCCACAGGGCGGTCGGACCAGTACTTC. This chain uses TRBV30 with TRBJ2-5, with TRBD1 as a possible D gene (6 bases). The length of the CDR3 is 13 residues. V was cut by 4 bases and J by 10 bases, with 19 bases left in between. Germline V gives CDR1 GTSNPN, CDR2 SVGIG (reference sequence).

The chain combines TRBV5-1 with TRBJ2-6; D is uncertain. Germline CDR1 SGHRS, CDR2 YFSETQ. The CDR3 loop spans 15 amino acids. Trimming left V 3 bases short and J 0 bases short, with 7 bases between. CDR3 DNA: TGCGCCAGCAGCTACCGAAACTCTGGGGCCAACGTCCTGACTTTC. Its protein is CASSYRNSGANVLTF.

This clone was observed once. The gene calls are TRBV30 and TRBJ1-1; the D gene is possibly TRBD1 (6 bases). CDR1 and CDR2 from the germline V gene are GTSNPN and SVGIG (reference sequence). Trimming removed 4 bases from V and 6 bases from J, with 15 bases in between. The CDR3 totals 13 residues. Written as DNA, the CDR3 is TGTGCCTGGATCACCCAGGGGATGTCTGAAGCTTTCTTT. Residues: CAWITQGMSEAFF.

The J gene is TRBJ2-7, the V gene TRBV10-3; D may be TRBD1 or TRBD2 (6 bases each). The CDR3 is 14 amino acids. Germline CDR1 reads ENHRY; CDR2 reads SYGVKD. Trimming left V 2 bases short and J 3 bases short, with 11 bases between. CDR3: CAISEVGGGYEQYF. The CDR3 DNA is TGTGCCATCAGTGAGGTAGGGGGAGGCTACGAGCAGTACTTC.

The chain links TRBV28 to TRBJ2-3; possible D gene TRBD1, 5 bases. This CDR3 has 16 residues. Per germline, CDR1 MDHEN and CDR2 SYDVKM. Trimming took off 2 bases at V and 0 bases at J, with 12 bases between the two ends. CDR3 loop: CASSLNTGRSTDTQYF. As DNA, the CDR3 is TGTGCCAGCAGTTTAAATACAGGACGGAGCACAGATACGCAGTATTTT.

The chain links TRBV6-1 to TRBJ2-1, with a possible D match to TRBD1 (6 bases). Between the trimmed V and J ends, which lost 6 bases and 5 bases, there was a span of 11 bases. Germline V gene lookup returns CDR1 MNHNS and CDR2 SASEGT. The CDR3 consists of 13 residues. This CDR3 is CASSVDRDNEQFF. For the CDR3, the DNA is TGTGCCAGCAGCGTGGACAGAGACAATGAGCAGTTCTTC.

There are a few counts of this clone. V usage is TRBV7-8 and J usage is TRBJ1-5, with D tentatively TRBD1 (5 bases). The CDR3 is made up of 16 amino acids. The ends were cut back, 4 bases at V and 3 bases at J, with 16 bases in the middle. CDR1 is SGHVS, CDR2 FQNEAQ, per germline. CDR3 in amino acids: CASSSSGRAHNQPQHF. As DNA, the CDR3 is TGTGCCAGCAGCTCTAGTGGCAGGGCCCACAATCAGCCCCAGCATTTT.

J is TRBJ2-7 and V is TRBV27; D may be TRBD1 or TRBD2 (5 bases each). The germline CDR1 and CDR2 sequences are MNHEY and SMNVEV (reference sequence). The CDR3 is 14 amino acids. V dropped 5 bases and J dropped 2 bases, with 13 bases sitting between them. In DNA form, the CDR3 reads TGTGCCAGCAGTCGCCGGGACGGCCCCTACGAGCAGTACTTC. Translated: CASSRRDGPYEQYF.

V is TRBV2 and J is TRBJ1-2; D is uncertain. V was pared by 6 bases and J by 1 base, with 18 bases between. The CDR3 runs to 16 residues. Germline V lookup: CDR1 SNHLY, CDR2 FYNNEI. The CDR3 reads CASSAWEGPVNYGYTF. The CDR3, as DNA: TGTGCCAGCAGCGCCTGGGAGGGCCCTGTTAACTATGGCTACACCTTC. The full variable domain, in which reference TRBV2 and TRBJ1-2 provide the parts outside the CDR3, is EPEVTQTPSHQVTQMGQEVILRCVPISNHLYFYWYRQILGQKVEFLVSFYNNEISEKSEIFDDQFSVERPDGSNFTLKIRSTKLEDSAMYFCASSAWEGPVNYGYTFGSGTRLTVV.

The CDR3 region is CASSYSTGRTEAFF. CDR3 in DNA: TGTGCCAGCAGTTACTCGACAGGAAGGACTGAAGCTTTCTTT. This chain joins TRBV6-6 and TRBJ1-1, with D tentatively TRBD1 (6 bases). Per the germline V gene, CDR1 is MNHNY and CDR2 is SVGAGI (reference sequence). This CDR3 comprises 14 residues. V lost 0 bases and J lost 5, with 10 bases in between.

The chain couples TRBV5-1 to TRBJ2-7; D not resolved. The CDR3 runs 15 residues. From germline, CDR1 is SGHRS and CDR2 YFSETQ. V lost 1 base and J 0 bases, leaving 11 bases between the germline ends. The CDR3 spells CASSLYAGSSYEQYF. CDR3 DNA: TGCGCCAGCAGCTTGTACGCCGGAAGCTCCTACGAGCAGTACTTC.

The chain has TRBV5-1 and TRBJ2-5; tentatively, D is TRBD1 or TRBD2 (5 bases each). Looked up from germline, CDR1 is SGHRS and CDR2 is YFSETQ. CDR3 size: 18 residues. Deletions cut 1 base from V and 2 bases from J, with 21 bases between. The CDR3 loop reads CASSLPGTDSGGQETQYF. CDR3 in DNA: TGCGCCAGCAGCTTGCCCGGGACGGACTCCGGAGGTCAAGAGACCCAGTACTTC.

This clone was found a few times. The chain couples TRBV2 to TRBJ2-2; 11 positions match TRBD1. V dropped 6 bases and J dropped 5; count of bases not matched to a gene: 5. The CDR3 runs 15 residues. Per germline, CDR1 SNHLY and CDR2 FYNNEI. The CDR3 loop is CASRAGTGGTGELFF. The CDR3 DNA reads as TGTGCCAGCAGAGCCGGGACAGGGGGGACCGGGGAGCTGTTTTTT.

This clone was recorded a few times. The chain employs TRBV5-4 and TRBJ2-7; TRBD1 might be the D (6 bases). The germline V and J ends were trimmed by 4 bases and 6 bases, with 17 bases remaining between them. Germline CDR1 is SGHNT and CDR2 is YYREEE (reference sequence). This CDR3 region has 14 residues. This CDR3 reads CASSKNTGYGEQYF. The CDR3 DNA reads as TGTGCCAGCAGCAAAAATACAGGGTACGGCGAGCAGTACTTC.

Written as DNA, the CDR3 is TGTGCCAGCAGCGTAACCACCTCAATCTACAATGAGCAGTTCTTC. It translates to CASSVTTSIYNEQFF. This chain links TRBV9 with TRBJ2-1; D not certain. Germline V lookup: CDR1 SGDLS, CDR2 YYNGEE. The CDR3 runs 15 residues. With 1 base removed from V and 3 bases from J, the gap between germline ends came to 11 bases.

Worth noting for this clone: At the DNA level, this CDR3 is encoded by other sequences in the same sample as well. The chain couples TRBV5-1 to TRBJ2-3; either TRBD1 or TRBD2 may fit D (5 bases each). This CDR3 is 15 amino acids long. The germline V and J ends were trimmed by 2 bases and 2 bases, with 12 bases remaining between them. CDR1 SGHRS and CDR2 YFSETQ come from the germline V gene. This chain's CDR3 is CASSLGTPYTDTQYF. The CDR3 DNA is TGCGCCAGCAGCTTAGGGACCCCTTACACAGATACGCAGTATTTT.

This chain links TRBV28 with TRBJ2-7, with TRBD1 identical over 7 bases. The V gene's germline CDR1 is MDHEN and CDR2 SYDVKM. After removal of 2 bases from V and 7 bases from J, the junction contained 11 bases not matched to a gene. The CDR3 is 15 residues long. CDR3 sequence reads: CASSLGQEPRGEQYF. The DNA for the CDR3 is TGTGCCAGCAGTTTAGGACAGGAACCGCGAGGGGAGCAGTACTTC.

The chain couples TRBV29-1 to TRBJ2-1; perhaps TRBD1 as D (5 bases). The germline V gene encodes CDR1 SQVTM and CDR2 ANQGSEA. Trimming cost V 0 bases and J 7 bases, with 10 bases left between them. This CDR3 is built from 13 residues. The CDR3 DNA sequence: TGCAGCGTTGAAGAAGGGGTCGAAAATGAGCAGTTCTTC. This sequence encodes CSVEEGVENEQFF.

The CDR3: CSVEEGGLAVAKNIQYF. The DNA of the CDR3 is TGCAGCGTTGAAGAGGGGGGACTAGCGGTAGCCAAAAACATTCAGTACTTC. The chain links TRBV29-1 to TRBJ2-4; 11 bases match TRBD2. This CDR3 is 17 amino acids long. Trimming at V came to 0 bases and at J to 0 bases, leaving 4 bases not matched to a gene. Germline V gene sequence: CDR1 SQVTM, CDR2 ANQGSEA.

V usage is TRBV6-1 and J usage is TRBJ1-3; 7 nucleotides match TRBD1. The J segment lost 2 bases and the V segment lost 8 bases, leaving 6 bases of the junction unmatched. Per germline, CDR1 MNHNS and CDR2 SASEGT. The CDR3 runs to 14 residues. The CDR3 is CASRPDRAGNTIYF. CDR3 DNA: TGTGCCAGCCGGCCAGACAGGGCTGGAAACACCATATATTTT.

V is TRBV28 and J is TRBJ1-5; 9 bases match TRBD1. CDR1 MDHEN and CDR2 SYDVKM come from the germline V gene. The CDR3 is 15 residues long. With 6 bases clipped from V and 7 bases from J, the junction kept 10 bases outside the gene matches. Here the CDR3 DNA reads TGTGCCAGCAGACCGGGACAGGGCTCCTACCAGCCCCAGCATTTT. It translates to CASRPGQGSYQPQHF.

CDR3 in amino acids: CASSEVGQFNTEAFF. The CDR3 region has the DNA TGCGCCAGCAGCGAGGTCGGACAGTTCAACACTGAAGCTTTCTTT. This sequence joins TRBV5-1 and TRBJ1-1; D may be TRBD1 (6 bases). CDR3 length: 15 amino acids. CDR1 SGHRS and CDR2 YFSETQ come from the germline V gene. V shed 4 bases and J shed 2 bases, with 15 bases lying between them.

This chain links TRBV19 with TRBJ2-3, with D tentatively TRBD2 (6 bases). Trimming took 5 bases from V and 4 from J, leaving 13 bases between them. Germline assignment: CDR1 LNHDA and CDR2 SQIVND (reference sequence). The CDR3 is 14 residues long. CDR3: CASSLSRDSDTQYF. The CDR3, as DNA: TGTGCCAGTAGTCTGTCGCGGGACTCAGATACGCAGTATTTT.

The chain is built from TRBV21-1 and TRBJ1-5; no check of the table's D call, TRBD1, against the DNA was made. TRBV21-1 constitutes a pseudogene. This CDR3 is 17 amino acids long. CDR3 in amino acids: CASSKDGQFEGNQPQHF. As DNA, the CDR3 is TGTGCCAGCAGCAAAGATGGACAGTTTGAGGGCAATCAGCCCCAGCATTTT.

The chain recombines TRBV16 with TRBJ2-2; no clear D. The CDR3 loop spans 15 amino acids. The V end lost 0 bases, the J end lost 1 base, and 6 bases lay between the germline ends. CDR1 and CDR2 (germline): KGHSY, FQNENV. The DNA for the CDR3 is TGTGCCAGCAGCCAATCCCCCGAGAACACCGGGGAGCTGTTTTTT. Amino acids: CASSQSPENTGELFF.

This rearrangement joins TRBV29-1 to TRBJ1-1, with 8 bases matching TRBD1. Germline loops: CDR1 SQVTM, CDR2 ANQGSEA. The CDR3 loop spans 14 amino acids. Trimming took 4 bases from V and 1 from J; bases not matched to a gene: 5. This CDR3 reads CSVVRTGKNTEAFF. For the CDR3, the DNA is TGCAGCGTTGTCAGGACAGGGAAGAACACTGAAGCTTTCTTT.

This clone was counted at least ten times. The chain joins TRBV20-1 to TRBJ2-7; no firm D call. The V and J ends lost 3 bases and 12 bases respectively, with 15 bases between them. The CDR3 contains 11 residues. In germline, CDR1 is DFQATT, CDR2 SNEGSKA (reference sequence). Written as DNA, the CDR3 is TGCAGTGCTAGCGTTCAACCGAGATCGTACTTC. This sequence encodes CSASVQPRSYF.

This chain connects TRBV6-5 to TRBJ2-3, with D possibly being TRBD1 (6 bases). There are 13 residues in the CDR3. Germline CDR1 and CDR2: MNHEY and SVGAGI. The V end was cut by 4 bases, the J end by 7 bases, with 12 bases between. This chain's CDR3 is CASSLHTGYTQYF. CDR3 DNA: TGTGCCAGCAGTTTACATACAGGGTATACGCAGTATTTT.